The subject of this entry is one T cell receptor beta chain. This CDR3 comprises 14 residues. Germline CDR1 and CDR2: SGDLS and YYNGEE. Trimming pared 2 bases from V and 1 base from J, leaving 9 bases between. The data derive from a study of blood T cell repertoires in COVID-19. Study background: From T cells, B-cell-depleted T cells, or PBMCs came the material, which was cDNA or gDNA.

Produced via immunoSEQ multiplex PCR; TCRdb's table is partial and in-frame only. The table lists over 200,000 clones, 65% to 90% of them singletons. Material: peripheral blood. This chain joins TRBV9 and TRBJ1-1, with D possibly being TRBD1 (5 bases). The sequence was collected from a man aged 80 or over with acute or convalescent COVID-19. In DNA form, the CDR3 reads TGTGCCAGCAGCGTCGCAGGGTCGAACACTGAAGCTTTCTTT. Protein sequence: CASSVAGSNTEAFF. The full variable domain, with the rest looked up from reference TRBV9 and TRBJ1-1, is DSGVTQTPKHLITATGQRVTLRCSPRSGDLSVYWYQQSLDQGLQFLIQYYNGEERAKGNILERFSAQQFPDLHSELNLSSLELGDSALYFCASSVAGSNTEAFFGQGTRLTVV.